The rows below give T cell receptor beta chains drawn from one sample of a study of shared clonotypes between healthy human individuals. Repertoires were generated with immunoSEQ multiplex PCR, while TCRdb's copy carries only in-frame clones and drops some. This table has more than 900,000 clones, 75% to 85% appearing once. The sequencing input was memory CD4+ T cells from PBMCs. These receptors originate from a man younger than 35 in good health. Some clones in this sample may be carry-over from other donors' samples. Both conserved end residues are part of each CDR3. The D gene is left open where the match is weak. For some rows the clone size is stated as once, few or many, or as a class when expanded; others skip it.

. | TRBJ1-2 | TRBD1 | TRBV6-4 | TGTGCCAGCAGCCCCGTCCCGGGACAGGCAGGCTACACCTTC | CASSPVPGQAGYTF
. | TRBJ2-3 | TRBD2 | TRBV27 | TGTGCCAGTTATTTACGGGACTATCTGGGGGGGGATACGCAGTATTTT | CASYLRDYLGGDTQYF
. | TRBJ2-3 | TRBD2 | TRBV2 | TGTGCCAGCAGCACGGGAGGGTTCACAGATACGCAGTATTTT | CASSTGGFTDTQYF
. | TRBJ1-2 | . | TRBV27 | TGTGCCAGCAGTTTGGGGTGGCCGGAGCACTATGGCTACACCTTC | CASSLGWPEHYGYTF
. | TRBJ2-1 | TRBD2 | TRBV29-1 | TGCAGCGTTGGCCCCGCCGGGACTAGAATTTGGGAAGGGGGAAACAATGAGCAGTTCTTC | CSVGPAGTRIWEGGNNEQFF
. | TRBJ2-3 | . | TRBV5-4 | TGTGCCAGCAGCCGGGACCCTAGCACAGATACGCAGTATTTT | CASSRDPSTDTQYF
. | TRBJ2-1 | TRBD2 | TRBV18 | TGTGCCAGCTCACCTTTAGCGGGACTCAATGAGCAGTTCTTC | CASSPLAGLNEQFF
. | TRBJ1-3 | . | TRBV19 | TGTGCCACCACCCCGGGGGGTGGCTCTGGAAACACCATATATTTT | CATTPGGGSGNTIYF
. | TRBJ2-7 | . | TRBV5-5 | TGTGCCAGCAGCTTGGCAGGGGCGAGGTACGAGCAGTACTTC | CASSLAGARYEQYF
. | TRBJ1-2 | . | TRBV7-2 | TGTGCCAGCAGCTTAGGGCAGGGGTTCTATGGCTACACCTTC | CASSLGQGFYGYTF
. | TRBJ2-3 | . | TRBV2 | TGTGCCAGCAGTTTGGTCCTCGTGGCCACAGATACGCAGTATTTT | CASSLVLVATDTQYF
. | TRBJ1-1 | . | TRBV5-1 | TGCGCCAGCAGCTTGGGGGGCTACTTGAACACTGAAGCTTTCTTT | CASSLGGYLNTEAFF
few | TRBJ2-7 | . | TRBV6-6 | TGTGCCAGCAGTTTCCCAGGGGTGTACGAGCAGTACTTC | CASSFPGVYEQYF
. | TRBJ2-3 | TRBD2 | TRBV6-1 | TGTGCCAGCACGGGACTAGTGGGAGCAGATACGCAGTATTTT | CASTGLVGADTQYF
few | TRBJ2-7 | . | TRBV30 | TGTGCCTGGAGTGTTGGGTTCTACGAGCAGTACTTC | CAWSVGFYEQYF
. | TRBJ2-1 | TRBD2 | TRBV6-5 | TGTGCCAGCAGTTTGGGGGGGAGATCCAATGAGCAGTTCTTC | CASSLGGRSNEQFF
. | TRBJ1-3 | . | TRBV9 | TGTGCCAGCAGCTCGATGGGCGGGGGAACTGGAAACACCATATATTTT | CASSSMGGGTGNTIYF
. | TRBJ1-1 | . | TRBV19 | TGTGCCAGCCCCGAAGGAGGGGCCTACATGAACACTGAAGCTTTCTTT | CASPEGGAYMNTEAFF
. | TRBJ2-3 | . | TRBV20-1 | TGCAGTGCTAGACAGGAGCATACGCAGTATTTT | CSARQEHTQYF
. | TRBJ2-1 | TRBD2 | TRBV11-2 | TGTGCCAGCAGCTCAGACCCTAGCGGGATCTACAATGAGCAGTTCTTC | CASSSDPSGIYNEQFF
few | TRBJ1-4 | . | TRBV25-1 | TGTGCCAGCAGTGAAGAAAGGACCGGAGGGGAAAAACTGTTTTTT | CASSEERTGGEKLFF
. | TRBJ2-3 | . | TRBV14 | TGTGCCAGCAGCCAAGTTTGGTGGGAGGCCAGCACAGATACGCAGTATTTT | CASSQVWWEASTDTQYF